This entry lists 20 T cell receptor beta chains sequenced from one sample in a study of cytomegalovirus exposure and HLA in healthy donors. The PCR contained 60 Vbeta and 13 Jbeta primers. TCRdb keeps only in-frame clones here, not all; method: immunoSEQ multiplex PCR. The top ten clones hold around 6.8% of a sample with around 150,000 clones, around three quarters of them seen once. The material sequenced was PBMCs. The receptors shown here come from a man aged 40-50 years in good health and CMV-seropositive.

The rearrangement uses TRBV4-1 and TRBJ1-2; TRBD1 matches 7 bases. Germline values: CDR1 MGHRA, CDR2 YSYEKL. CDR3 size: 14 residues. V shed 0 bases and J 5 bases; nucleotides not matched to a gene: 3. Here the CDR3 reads CASSQETGQYGYTF. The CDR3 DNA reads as TGCGCCAGCAGCCAAGAGACGGGACAGTATGGCTACACCTTC.

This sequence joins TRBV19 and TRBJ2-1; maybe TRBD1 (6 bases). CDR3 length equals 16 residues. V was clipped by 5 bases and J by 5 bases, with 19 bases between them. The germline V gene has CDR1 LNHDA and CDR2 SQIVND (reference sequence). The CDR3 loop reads CASSFPYRDKNNEQFF. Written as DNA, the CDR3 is TGTGCCAGTAGTTTCCCTTACCGGGACAAAAACAATGAGCAGTTCTTC.

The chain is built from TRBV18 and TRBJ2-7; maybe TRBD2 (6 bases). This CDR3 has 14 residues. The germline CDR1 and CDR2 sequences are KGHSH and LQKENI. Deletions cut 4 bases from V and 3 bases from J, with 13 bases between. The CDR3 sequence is CASSRSGSLYEQYF. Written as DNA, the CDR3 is TGTGCCAGCTCACGCTCCGGGAGCCTCTACGAGCAGTACTTC.

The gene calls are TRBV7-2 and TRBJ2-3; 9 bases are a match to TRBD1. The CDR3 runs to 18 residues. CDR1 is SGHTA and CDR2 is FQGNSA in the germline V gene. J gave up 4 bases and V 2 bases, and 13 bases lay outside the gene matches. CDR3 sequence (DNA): TGTGCCAGCAGCTTAAAACCCCGGACAGGGGAGAGGGCAGATACGCAGTATTTT. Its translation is CASSLKPRTGERADTQYF.

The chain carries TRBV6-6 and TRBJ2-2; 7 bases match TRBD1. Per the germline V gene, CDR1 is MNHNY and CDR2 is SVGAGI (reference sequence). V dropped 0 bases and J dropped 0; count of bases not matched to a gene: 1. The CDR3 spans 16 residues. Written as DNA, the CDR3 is TGTGCCAGCAGTTACTCGGGGACAGCGAACACCGGGGAGCTGTTTTTT. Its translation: CASSYSGTANTGELFF.

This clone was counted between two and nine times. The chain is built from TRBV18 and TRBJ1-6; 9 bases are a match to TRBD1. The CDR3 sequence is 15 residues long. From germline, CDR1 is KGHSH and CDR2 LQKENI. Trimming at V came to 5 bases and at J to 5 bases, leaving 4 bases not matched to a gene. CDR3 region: CASSGTGLNNSPLHF. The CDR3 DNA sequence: TGTGCCAGCTCAGGGACAGGGCTGAATAATTCACCCCTCCACTTT.

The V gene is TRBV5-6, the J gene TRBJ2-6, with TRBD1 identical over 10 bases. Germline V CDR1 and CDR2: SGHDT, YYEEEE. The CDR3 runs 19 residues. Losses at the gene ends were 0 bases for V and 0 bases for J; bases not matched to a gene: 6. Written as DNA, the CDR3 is TGTGCCAGCAGCTTGGGTTGGGACAGGGGAAACTCTGGGGCCAACGTCCTGACTTTC. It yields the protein CASSLGWDRGNSGANVLTF.

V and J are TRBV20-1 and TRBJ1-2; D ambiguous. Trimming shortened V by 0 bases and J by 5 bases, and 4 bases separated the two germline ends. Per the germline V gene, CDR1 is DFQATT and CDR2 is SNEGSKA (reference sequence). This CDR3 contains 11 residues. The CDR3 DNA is TGCAGTGCTAGAGACCCGTATGGCTACACCTTC. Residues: CSARDPYGYTF.

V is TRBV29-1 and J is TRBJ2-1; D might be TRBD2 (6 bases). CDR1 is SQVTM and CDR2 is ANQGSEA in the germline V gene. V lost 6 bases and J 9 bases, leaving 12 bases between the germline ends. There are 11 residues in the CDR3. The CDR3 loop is CSVGLSREQFF. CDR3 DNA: TGCAGCGTGGGACTTTCGCGTGAGCAGTTCTTC.

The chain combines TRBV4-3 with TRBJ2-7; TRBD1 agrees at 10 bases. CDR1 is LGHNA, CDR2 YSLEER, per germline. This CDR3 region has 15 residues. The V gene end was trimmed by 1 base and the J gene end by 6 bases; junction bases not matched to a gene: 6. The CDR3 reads CASSQGTGQGSEQYF. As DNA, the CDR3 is TGCGCCAGCAGCCAAGGGACGGGACAGGGGAGCGAGCAGTACTTC.

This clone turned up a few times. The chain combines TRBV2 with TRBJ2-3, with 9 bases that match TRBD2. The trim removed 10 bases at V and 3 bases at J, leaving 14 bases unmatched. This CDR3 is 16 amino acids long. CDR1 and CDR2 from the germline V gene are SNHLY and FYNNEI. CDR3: CATYRAGGPDTDTQYF. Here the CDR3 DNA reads TGTGCCACCTACCGGGCGGGGGGGCCGGATACAGATACGCAGTATTTT.

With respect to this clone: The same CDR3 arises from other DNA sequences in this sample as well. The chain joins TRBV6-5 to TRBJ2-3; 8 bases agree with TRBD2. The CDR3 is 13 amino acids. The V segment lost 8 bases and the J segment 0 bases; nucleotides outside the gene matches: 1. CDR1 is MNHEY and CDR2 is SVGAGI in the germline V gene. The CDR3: CASRGGSTDTQYF. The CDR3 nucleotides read TGTGCCAGCCGGGGGGGAAGCACAGATACGCAGTATTTT.

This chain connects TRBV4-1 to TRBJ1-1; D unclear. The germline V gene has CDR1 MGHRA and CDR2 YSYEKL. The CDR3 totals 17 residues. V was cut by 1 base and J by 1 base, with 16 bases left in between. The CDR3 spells CASSQVIPLGRNTEAFF. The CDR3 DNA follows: TGCGCCAGCAGCCAAGTCATCCCTCTCGGGAGGAACACTGAAGCTTTCTTT.

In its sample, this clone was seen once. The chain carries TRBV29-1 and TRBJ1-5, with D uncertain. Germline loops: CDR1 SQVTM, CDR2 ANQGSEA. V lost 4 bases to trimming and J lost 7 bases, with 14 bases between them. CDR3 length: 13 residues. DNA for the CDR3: TGCAGCGTTGTAGAGGGAGAGGGACAGCCCCAGCATTTT. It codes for CSVVEGEGQPQHF.

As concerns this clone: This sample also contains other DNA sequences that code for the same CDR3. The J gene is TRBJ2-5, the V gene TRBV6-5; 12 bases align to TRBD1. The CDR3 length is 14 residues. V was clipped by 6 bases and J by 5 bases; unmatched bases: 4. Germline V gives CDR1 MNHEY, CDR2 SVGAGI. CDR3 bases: TGTGCCAGCAGACCGGGACAGGGGGCGGAGACCCAGTACTTC. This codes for CASRPGQGAETQYF.

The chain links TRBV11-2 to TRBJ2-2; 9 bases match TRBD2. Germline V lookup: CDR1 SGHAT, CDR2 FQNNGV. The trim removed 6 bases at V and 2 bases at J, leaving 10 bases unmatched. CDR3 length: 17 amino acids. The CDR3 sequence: CASRPPGRGGNTGELFF. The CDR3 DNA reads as TGTGCCAGCAGGCCCCCTGGGCGGGGGGGAAACACCGGGGAGCTGTTTTTT.

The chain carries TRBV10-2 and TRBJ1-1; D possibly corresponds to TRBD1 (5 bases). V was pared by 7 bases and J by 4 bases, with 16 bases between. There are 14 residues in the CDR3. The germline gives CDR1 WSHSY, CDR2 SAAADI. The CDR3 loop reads CASTRARVGTEAFF. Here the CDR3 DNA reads TGCGCCAGCACTCGGGCCAGGGTGGGCACTGAAGCTTTCTTT.

CDR3 nucleotides: TGTGCCAGCAGTAGACCGGACAGCCATGGGGGCTATGGCTACACCTTC. Protein product: CASSRPDSHGGYGYTF. The V and J genes are TRBV2 and TRBJ1-2; possibly TRBD1 for D (6 bases). This CDR3 contains 16 residues. The ends were cut back, 5 bases at V and 4 bases at J, with 20 bases in the middle. Germline loops: CDR1 SNHLY, CDR2 FYNNEI.

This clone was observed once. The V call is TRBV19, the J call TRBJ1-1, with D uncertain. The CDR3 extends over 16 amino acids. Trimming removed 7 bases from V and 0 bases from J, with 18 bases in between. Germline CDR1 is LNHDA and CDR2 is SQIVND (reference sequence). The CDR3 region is CASIDTGVAMNTEAFF. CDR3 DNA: TGTGCCAGTATCGACACCGGGGTCGCCATGAACACTGAAGCTTTCTTT.

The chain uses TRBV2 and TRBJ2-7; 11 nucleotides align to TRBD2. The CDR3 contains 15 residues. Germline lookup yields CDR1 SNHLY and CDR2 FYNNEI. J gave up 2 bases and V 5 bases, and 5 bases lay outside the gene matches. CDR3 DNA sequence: TGTGCCAGCAGTCAGTCACTAGCGGGGGCCTACGAGCAGTACTTC. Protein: CASSQSLAGAYEQYF.